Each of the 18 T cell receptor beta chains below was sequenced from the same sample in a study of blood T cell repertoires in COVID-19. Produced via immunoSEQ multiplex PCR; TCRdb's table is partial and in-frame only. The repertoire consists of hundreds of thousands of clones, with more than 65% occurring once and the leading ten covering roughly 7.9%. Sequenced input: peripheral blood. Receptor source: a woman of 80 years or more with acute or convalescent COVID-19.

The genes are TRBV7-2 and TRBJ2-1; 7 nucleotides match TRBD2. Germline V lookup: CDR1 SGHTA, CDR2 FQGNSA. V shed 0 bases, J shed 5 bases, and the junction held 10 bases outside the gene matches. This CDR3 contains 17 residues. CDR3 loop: CASSLAPGTSDDNEQFF. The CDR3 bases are TGTGCCAGCAGCTTAGCGCCAGGTACTAGCGACGACAATGAGCAGTTCTTC.

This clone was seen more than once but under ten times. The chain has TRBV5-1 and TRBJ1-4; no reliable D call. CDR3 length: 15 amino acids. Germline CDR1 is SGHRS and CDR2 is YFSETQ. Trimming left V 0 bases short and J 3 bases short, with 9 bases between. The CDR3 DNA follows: TGCGCCAGCAGCTTGGTTACGGGATCTAATGAAAAACTGTTTTTT. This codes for CASSLVTGSNEKLFF.

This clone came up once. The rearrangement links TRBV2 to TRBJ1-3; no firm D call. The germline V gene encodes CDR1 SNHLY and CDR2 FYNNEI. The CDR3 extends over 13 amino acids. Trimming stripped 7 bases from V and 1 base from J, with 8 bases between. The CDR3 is CASNAESGNTIYF. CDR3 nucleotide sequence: TGTGCCAGCAACGCAGAATCTGGAAACACCATATATTTT.

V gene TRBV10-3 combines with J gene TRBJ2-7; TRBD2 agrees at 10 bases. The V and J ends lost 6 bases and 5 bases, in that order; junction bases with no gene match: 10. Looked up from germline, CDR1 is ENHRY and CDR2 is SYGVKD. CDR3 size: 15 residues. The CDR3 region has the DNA TGTGCCATCAGGGGCCCAGCGGGAGGGCCTCACGAGCAGTACTTC. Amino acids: CAIRGPAGGPHEQYF.

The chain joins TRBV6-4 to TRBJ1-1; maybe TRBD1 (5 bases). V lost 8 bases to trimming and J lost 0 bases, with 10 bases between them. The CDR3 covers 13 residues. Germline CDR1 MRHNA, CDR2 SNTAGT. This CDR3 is CASRQQMNTEAFF. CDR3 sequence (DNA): TGTGCCAGCCGACAGCAGATGAACACTGAAGCTTTCTTT.

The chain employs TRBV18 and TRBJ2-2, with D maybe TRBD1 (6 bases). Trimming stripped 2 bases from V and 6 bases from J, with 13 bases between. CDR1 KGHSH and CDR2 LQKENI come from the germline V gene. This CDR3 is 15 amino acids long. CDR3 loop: CASSPSFQGSGELFF. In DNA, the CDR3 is TGTGCCAGCTCACCATCGTTTCAGGGGTCCGGGGAGCTGTTTTTT.

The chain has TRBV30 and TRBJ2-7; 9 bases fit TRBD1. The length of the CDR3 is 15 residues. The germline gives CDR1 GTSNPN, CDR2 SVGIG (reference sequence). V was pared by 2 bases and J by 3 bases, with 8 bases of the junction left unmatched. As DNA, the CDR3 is TGTGCCTGGAGTAACAGGGGGCTCAGTAACTACGAGCAGTACTTC. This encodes CAWSNRGLSNYEQYF.

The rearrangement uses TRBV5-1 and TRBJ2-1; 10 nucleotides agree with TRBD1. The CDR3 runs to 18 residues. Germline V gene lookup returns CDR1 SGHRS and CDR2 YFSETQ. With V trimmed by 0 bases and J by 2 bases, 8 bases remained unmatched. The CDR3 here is CASSLAVGGQGPYNEQFF. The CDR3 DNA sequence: TGCGCCAGCAGCTTGGCCGTAGGGGGACAGGGGCCCTACAATGAGCAGTTCTTC.

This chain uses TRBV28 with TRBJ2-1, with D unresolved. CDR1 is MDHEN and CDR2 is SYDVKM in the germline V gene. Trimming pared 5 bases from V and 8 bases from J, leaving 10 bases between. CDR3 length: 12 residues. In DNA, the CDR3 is TGTGCCAGCAGTCCGTTGTTAGATGAGCAGTTCTTC. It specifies CASSPLLDEQFF.

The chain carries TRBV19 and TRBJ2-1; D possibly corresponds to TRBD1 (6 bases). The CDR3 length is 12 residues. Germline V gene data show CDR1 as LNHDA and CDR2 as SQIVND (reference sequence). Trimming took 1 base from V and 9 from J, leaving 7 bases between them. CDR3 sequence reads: CASSIAGVEQFF. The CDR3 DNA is TGTGCCAGTAGTATAGCAGGGGTTGAGCAGTTCTTC.

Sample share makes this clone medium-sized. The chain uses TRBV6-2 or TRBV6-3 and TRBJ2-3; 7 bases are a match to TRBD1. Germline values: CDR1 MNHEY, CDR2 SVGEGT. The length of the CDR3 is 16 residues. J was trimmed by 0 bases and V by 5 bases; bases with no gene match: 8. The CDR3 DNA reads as TGTGCCAGCAGTGCAGGACAGGCGTTTAGCACAGATACGCAGTATTTT. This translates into CASSAGQAFSTDTQYF.

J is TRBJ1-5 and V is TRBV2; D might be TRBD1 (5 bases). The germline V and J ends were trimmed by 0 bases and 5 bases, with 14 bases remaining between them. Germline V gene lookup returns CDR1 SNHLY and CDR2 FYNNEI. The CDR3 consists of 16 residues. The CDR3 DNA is TGTGCCAGCAGTGAAGCCCTGGGTACCAGGGATCAGCCCCAGCATTTT. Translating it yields CASSEALGTRDQPQHF.

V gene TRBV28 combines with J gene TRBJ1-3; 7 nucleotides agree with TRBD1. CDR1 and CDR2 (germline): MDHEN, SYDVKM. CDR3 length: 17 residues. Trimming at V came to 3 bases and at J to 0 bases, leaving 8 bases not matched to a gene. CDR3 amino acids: CASSLYRGQLSGNTIYF. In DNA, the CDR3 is TGTGCCAGCAGTTTGTATCGGGGACAGCTCTCTGGAAACACCATATATTTT.

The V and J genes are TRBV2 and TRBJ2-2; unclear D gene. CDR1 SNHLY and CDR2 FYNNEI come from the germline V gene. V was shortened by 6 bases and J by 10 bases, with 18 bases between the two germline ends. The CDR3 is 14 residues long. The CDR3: CASRERVPFKELFF. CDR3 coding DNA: TGTGCCAGCAGGGAGCGCGTTCCCTTCAAGGAGCTGTTTTTT.

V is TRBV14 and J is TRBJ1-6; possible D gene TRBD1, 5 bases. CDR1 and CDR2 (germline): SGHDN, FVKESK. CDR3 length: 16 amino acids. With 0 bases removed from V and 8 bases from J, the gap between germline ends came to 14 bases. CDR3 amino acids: CASSQDPPGQYSPLHF. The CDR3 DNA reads TGTGCCAGCAGCCAAGATCCACCAGGGCAATATTCACCCCTCCACTTT.

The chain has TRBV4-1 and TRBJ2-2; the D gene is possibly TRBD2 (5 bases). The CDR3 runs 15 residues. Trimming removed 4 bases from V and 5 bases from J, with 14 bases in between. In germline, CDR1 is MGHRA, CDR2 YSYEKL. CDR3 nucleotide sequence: TGCGCCAGCAGCCTTCACACTCCGGGGACCGGGGAGCTGTTTTTT. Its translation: CASSLHTPGTGELFF.

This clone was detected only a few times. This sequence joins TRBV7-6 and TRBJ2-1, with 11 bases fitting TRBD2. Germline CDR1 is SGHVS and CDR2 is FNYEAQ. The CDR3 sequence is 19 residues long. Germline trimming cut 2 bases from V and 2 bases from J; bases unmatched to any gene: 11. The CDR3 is CASSLRSLAGEGPYNEQFF. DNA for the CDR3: TGTGCCAGCAGCTTACGATCACTAGCGGGGGAGGGGCCCTACAATGAGCAGTTCTTC.

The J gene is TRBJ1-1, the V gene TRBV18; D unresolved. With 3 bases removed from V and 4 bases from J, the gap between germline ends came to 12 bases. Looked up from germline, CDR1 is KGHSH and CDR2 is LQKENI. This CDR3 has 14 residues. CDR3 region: CASSPDGRFTEAFF. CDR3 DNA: TGTGCCAGCTCACCTGACGGGAGGTTCACTGAAGCTTTCTTT. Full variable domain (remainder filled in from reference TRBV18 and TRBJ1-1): NAGVMQNPRHLVRRRGQEARLRCSPMKGHSHVYWYRQLPEEGLKFMVYLQKENIIDESGMPKERFSAEFPKEGPSILRIQQVVRGDSAAYFCASSPDGRFTEAFFGQGTRLTVV.